Listed here are 21 T cell receptor beta chains from one sample, sequenced in a study of T cells after yellow fever vaccination. TCRdb redid the calling of the 5' RACE reads with MiXCR, one entry per CDR3 protein. Seen here are fewer than 400,000 distinct CDR3 sequences, about 6% observed once, and the top ten hold about 15%. The input for sequencing was PBMCs, taken 5 days after the yellow fever booster vaccination. Receptors were obtained from a man aged 25 to 40 who received the YFV17D yellow fever vaccine.

The chain joins TRBV12-3 or TRBV12-4 to TRBJ2-7; maybe TRBD1 (5 bases). With 5 bases removed from V and 5 bases from J, the gap between germline ends came to 13 bases. The CDR3 is 13 residues long. Here the CDR3 DNA reads TGTGCCAGCAGTCCCGGGCAGGGCAACGAGCAGTACTTC. Translated, it gives CASSPGQGNEQYF.

A few counts support this clonotype. This rearrangement joins TRBV20-1 to TRBJ2-3, with 11 bases matching TRBD2. Losses at the gene ends were 5 bases for V and 2 bases for J; bases not matched to a gene: 6. CDR3 length: 15 amino acids. Germline V CDR1 and CDR2: DFQATT, SNEGSKA (reference sequence). The CDR3 is CSAGGTSGDTDTQYF. As DNA, the CDR3 is TGCAGTGCTGGGGGGACTAGCGGCGACACAGATACGCAGTATTTT.

In its sample, this clonotype was seen a few times. The rearrangement links TRBV2 to TRBJ1-5, with D maybe TRBD1 (6 bases). The V end lost 0 bases, the J end lost 7 bases, and 10 bases lay between the germline ends. CDR3 length equals 14 residues. Germline assignment: CDR1 SNHLY and CDR2 FYNNEI. As DNA, the CDR3 is TGTGCCAGCAGTGAAGCCGACAGGCAACAGCCCCAGCATTTT. It yields the protein CASSEADRQQPQHF.

A few counts support this clonotype. The chain carries TRBV6-2 or TRBV6-3 and TRBJ1-5, with a weak D call TRBD1 (5 bases). V was trimmed by 7 bases and J by 0 bases, leaving 19 bases between them. Per the germline V gene, CDR1 is MNHEY and CDR2 is SVGEGT. The CDR3 extends over 17 amino acids. The CDR3 here is CASISGQNKYSNQPQHF. The DNA of the CDR3 is TGTGCCAGCATTTCCGGACAAAACAAATATAGCAATCAGCCCCAGCATTTT.

This clonotype was seen more than once but under ten times. The chain carries TRBV12-3 or TRBV12-4 and TRBJ2-7; D may be TRBD1 (6 bases). V was shortened by 5 bases and J by 2 bases, with 13 bases between the two germline ends. CDR3 length equals 14 residues. Here the CDR3 reads CASSPGQLAYEQYF. The CDR3 DNA reads TGTGCCAGCAGTCCCGGACAGCTAGCCTACGAGCAGTACTTC.

This clonotype was recorded at least ten times. This rearrangement joins TRBV12-5 to TRBJ2-1; D is unclear. Trimming cost V 5 bases and J 9 bases, with 14 bases left between them. This CDR3 has 13 amino acids. Germline V gene sequence: CDR1 LGHNT, CDR2 FRNRAP. Written as DNA, the CDR3 is TGTGCTAGTGGTCTCGGCACTTCCCTTGAGCAGTTCTTC. Amino acid sequence: CASGLGTSLEQFF. The full variable domain, with the rest looked up from reference TRBV12-5 and TRBJ2-1, is DARVTQTPRHKVTEMGQEVTMRCQPILGHNTVFWYRQTMMQGLELLAYFRNRAPLDDSGMPKDRFSAEMPDATLATLKIQPSEPRDSAVYFCASGLGTSLEQFFGPGTRLTVL.

V is TRBV12-3 or TRBV12-4 and J is TRBJ1-1; D is unresolved. The CDR3 consists of 13 residues. Trimming took off 7 bases at V and 3 bases at J, with 12 bases between the two ends. The CDR3 DNA reads TGTGCCAGCAACCTTCGGGCGGACACTGAAGCTTTCTTT. The encoded protein is CASNLRADTEAFF.

As to this clonotype: A much more abundant neighbour one base away suggests this may be a read error. The chain links TRBV2 to TRBJ2-1, with 14 nucleotides matching TRBD2. This CDR3 comprises 15 residues. With V trimmed by 6 bases and J by 8 bases, 6 bases remained unmatched. Germline lookup yields CDR1 SNHLY and CDR2 FYNNEI. The CDR3 is CASRATSGRAHEQFF. The CDR3 coding sequence is TGTGCCAGCAGAGCGACTAGCGGGAGGGCCCATGAGCAGTTCTTC.

The chain employs TRBV20-1 and TRBJ1-5; D remains ambiguous. CDR3 length: 16 residues. Germline CDR1 reads DFQATT; CDR2 reads SNEGSKA (reference sequence). Trimming pared 3 bases from V and 1 base from J, leaving 16 bases between. The CDR3, as DNA: TGCAGTGCTAGTAACAAGTTCGAGTTGAGCAATCAGCCCCAGCATTTT. Translation gives CSASNKFELSNQPQHF.

This clonotype was observed a few times. The chain employs TRBV20-1 and TRBJ2-5; 13 nucleotides line up with TRBD2. The CDR3 totals 16 residues. The V gene end was trimmed by 1 base and the J gene end by 7 bases; junction bases not matched to a gene: 9. CDR1 is DFQATT and CDR2 is SNEGSKA in the germline V gene (reference sequence). CDR3 sequence reads: CSARASGLAGEGTQYF. CDR3 nucleotide sequence: TGCAGTGCTAGAGCGTCAGGACTAGCGGGAGAGGGGACCCAGTACTTC.

This clonotype turned up a few times. This chain joins TRBV29-1 and TRBJ1-2; D is possibly TRBD1 (5 bases). The CDR3 is 14 residues long. Germline CDR1 reads SQVTM; CDR2 reads ANQGSEA. Trimming stripped 3 bases from V and 4 bases from J, with 15 bases between. CDR3 in DNA: TGCAGCGTTGACCAGGGCGGTTTTGTCTATGGCTACACCTTC. Protein product: CSVDQGGFVYGYTF.

This clonotype was picked up one time. Given a far larger clone just one base away, this is likely a sequencing read error. This chain links TRBV13 with TRBJ2-7; 7 positions agree with TRBD1. V was clipped by 5 bases and J by 3 bases; unmatched bases: 7. Per the germline V gene, CDR1 is PRHDT and CDR2 is FYEKMQ (reference sequence). The CDR3 totals 14 residues. The CDR3 nucleotides read TGTGCCAGCAGCCCTGGGCCAGGGGGCTACGAGCAGTACTTC. It codes for CASSPGPGGYEQYF.

This clonotype has a count of ten or more. This sequence joins TRBV5-1 and TRBJ2-3; D is perhaps TRBD1 or TRBD2 (7 bases each). The CDR3 is 13 amino acids. CDR1 and CDR2 (germline): SGHRS, YFSETQ. V shed 4 bases and J shed 6 bases, with 12 bases lying between them. In DNA, the CDR3 is TGCGCCAGCAGCGTCCAGGGGGGGGATACGCAGTATTTT. Translated, it gives CASSVQGGDTQYF.

This clonotype was seen repeatedly, ten times or more. The V and J genes are TRBV5-8 and TRBJ2-5; D not resolved. Germline assignment: CDR1 SGHTS and CDR2 YDEGEE. Trimming pared 4 bases from V and 9 bases from J, leaving 13 bases between. The CDR3 contains 12 residues. The CDR3 here is CASSRPQWSQYF. As DNA, the CDR3 is TGTGCCAGCAGCCGTCCTCAGTGGTCCCAGTACTTC.

This clonotype was seen more than once but under ten times. V usage is TRBV12-3 or TRBV12-4 and J usage is TRBJ1-1, with 7 bases that match TRBD1. V trimming: 6 bases; J trimming: 4 bases; junction bases outside the gene matches: 5. This CDR3 spans 13 amino acids. The CDR3 coding sequence is TGTGCCAGCAGACCGACAGGGTTCACTGAAGCTTTCTTT. Its translation: CASRPTGFTEAFF.

This clonotype was seen repeatedly, ten times or more. The chain uses TRBV7-9 and TRBJ2-7, with 7 bases identical to TRBD1. Trimming removed 5 bases from V and 3 bases from J; junction bases left unmatched: 10. From germline, CDR1 is SEHNR and CDR2 FQNEAQ (reference sequence). CDR3 size: 15 residues. CDR3 in amino acids: CASSPEGAGGYEQYF. The CDR3 DNA reads as TGTGCCAGCAGCCCCGAGGGGGCAGGGGGCTACGAGCAGTACTTC. Full variable domain (outside the CDR3, taken from reference TRBV7-9 and TRBJ2-7): DTGVSQNPRHKITKRGQNVTFRCDPISEHNRLYWYRQTLGQGPEFLTYFQNEAQLEKSRLLSDRFSAERPKGSFSTLEIQRTEQGDSAMYLCASSPEGAGGYEQYFGPGTRLTVT.

This clonotype appeared many times. V and J are TRBV15 and TRBJ2-7; D remains ambiguous. CDR1 is LNHNV, CDR2 YYDKDF, per germline (reference sequence). There are 12 residues in the CDR3. V lost 3 bases and J lost 6, with 9 bases in between. The CDR3 here is CATSSVTSEQYF. Written as DNA, the CDR3 is TGTGCCACCAGCAGCGTGACTTCCGAGCAGTACTTC.

The chain is built from TRBV20-1 and TRBJ2-1; the match to TRBD2 covers 10 bases. The CDR3 extends over 17 amino acids. The ends lost 4 bases at V and 0 bases at J; junction bases unmatched: 9. Germline-derived CDR1 and CDR2 are DFQATT and SNEGSKA (reference sequence). DNA of the CDR3: TGCAGTGCTAAAGATACTAGCGGGACGTTCTCCTACAATGAGCAGTTCTTC. Its protein product is CSAKDTSGTFSYNEQFF.

The gene calls are TRBV28 and TRBJ2-6, with a weak D call TRBD2 (6 bases). Trimming took off 4 bases at V and 5 bases at J, with 12 bases between the two ends. The CDR3 has 15 amino acids. Germline CDR1 MDHEN, CDR2 SYDVKM. The CDR3 region has the DNA TGTGCCAGCAGTTCGGGGGACCATCGGGCCAACGTCCTGACTTTC. It translates to CASSSGDHRANVLTF.

In its sample, this clonotype was seen a few times. This chain joins TRBV12-3 or TRBV12-4 and TRBJ2-3; D gene unclear. The CDR3 has 15 amino acids. V lost 2 bases and J 2 bases, leaving 11 bases between the germline ends. In DNA form, the CDR3 reads TGTGCCAGCAGTTTATCGGCCCCCCCCACAGATACGCAGTATTTT. This encodes CASSLSAPPTDTQYF.

The V and J genes are TRBV10-1 and TRBJ2-4, with D perhaps TRBD1 (5 bases). Germline V gene sequence: CDR1 WNHNN, CDR2 SYGVQD (reference sequence). Trimming pared 2 bases from V and 2 bases from J, leaving 7 bases between. CDR3 length: 14 residues. CDR3 protein: CASSEQGSKNIQYF. CDR3 bases: TGCGCCAGCAGTGAGCAGGGATCCAAAAACATTCAGTACTTC.